Detailed here is one T cell receptor beta chain. These data belong to a study of cytotoxic CD8 clonotypes in ibrutinib-treated CLL. On the study more broadly: Productive templates per sample averaged approximately 250,000; productive rearrangements, 94,082.

Sequencing was performed with immunoSEQ multiplex PCR; in TCRdb, only in-frame clones are kept and a portion is missing. The table includes 130,000 to 150,000 clones, about 80% detected once. This TCR was recovered from a human donor with chronic lymphocytic leukemia. The sample was PBMCs, taken after 12 months of ibrutinib treatment.

CDR3 in amino acids: CASSLAGVEKLFF. CDR3 DNA sequence: TGTGCCAGCAGCTTGGCGGGGGTAGAAAAACTGTTTTTT. The genes are TRBV5-5 and TRBJ1-4, with D tentatively TRBD1 (5 bases). In germline, CDR1 is SGHKS, CDR2 YYEKEE (reference sequence). The CDR3 has 13 amino acids. The V gene lost 0 bases and the J gene lost 8 bases, with 8 bases spanning the gap.